A selection of T cell receptor beta chains follows, all from one sample in a study of cytotoxic CD8 clonotypes in ibrutinib-treated CLL. Some clones are missing from TCRdb's copy, which holds only in-frame ones; the method was immunoSEQ multiplex PCR. The sample comprises a few hundred thousand clones, 70% to 80% of which are singletons, and about 6.3% rests with the top ten. The sequencing used PBMCs, collected before ibrutinib treatment. These receptors were collected from a human donor with chronic lymphocytic leukemia. The CDR3 runs from the conserved cysteine through the conserved F or W. A D gene is named only where the DNA matches it firmly. Expanded clones are given a class, and other clones once, few, many or no size at all.

>TRBV29-1|.|TRBD2|TRBJ2-7
TGCAGCGCAACAGCGGGAGGGTTTTGGGAGCAGTACTTC
CSATAGGFWEQYF
>TRBV23-1|.|.|TRBJ1-1
TGCGCCAGCAGTCAGCGGGACACTAGATTCGGGAGCACTGAAGCTTTCTTT
CASSQRDTRFGSTEAFF
>TRBV21-1|.|.|TRBJ2-1
TGTGGTTTACGGAGCTCCTACAATGAGCAGTTCTTC
CGLRSSYNEQFF
>TRBV4-1|.|TRBD1|TRBJ1-2
TGCGCCAGCAGCCAATACCACAGGGGTGCTAACTATGGCTACACCTTC
CASSQYHRGANYGYTF
>TRBV28|.|.|TRBJ1-3
TGTGCCAGTGGTAGAAACATCATATATTTT
CASGRNIIYF
>TRBV7-8|.|TRBD2|TRBJ2-3
TGTGCCAGCAGCGCCGGGACTAGCGGGGGAGATACGCAGTATTTT
CASSAGTSGGDTQYF
>TRBV14|.|.|TRBJ2-1
TGTGCCAGCAGCCAACACAGCGGTGAGCAGTTCTTC
CASSQHSGEQFF
>TRBV5-1|.|TRBD2|TRBJ2-3
TGCGCCAGCAGCTTGACTAGCGGAGTCAGATTTAGCACAGATACGCAGTATTTT
CASSLTSGVRFSTDTQYF
>TRBV5-5|.|TRBD2|TRBJ2-5
TGTGCCAGCAGCTTGAGGGGTTCGGCGGGAGGCGAAGAGACCCAGTACTTC
CASSLRGSAGGEETQYF
>TRBV19|.|.|TRBJ2-7
TGTGCCAGTACCCCGGGAGGGGGCAAAAACGAGCAGTACTTC
CASTPGGGKNEQYF
>TRBV5-5|once|TRBD2|TRBJ2-2
TGTGCCAGCAGCTTGGGGCTAGCGGGAGCCACCGGGGAGCTGTTTTTT
CASSLGLAGATGELFF
>TRBV28|.|.|TRBJ1-5
TGTGCCAGCAGACCCGGACAGTCTGATCAGCCCCAGCATTTT
CASRPGQSDQPQHF
>TRBV7-6|.|TRBD2|TRBJ2-1
TGTGCCAGCAGCTTAGATCCAGAGCGGGAGCTTGAGCAGTTCTTC
CASSLDPERELEQFF
>TRBV9|.|.|TRBJ2-3
TGTGCCAGCAGCGTCGGCGGACCTAGCACAGATACGCAGTATTTT
CASSVGGPSTDTQYF
>TRBV28|once|TRBD2|TRBJ2-1
TGTGCCAGCAGCCTACTAGCGGGAGGTTCGGATGAGCAGTTCTTC
CASSLLAGGSDEQFF
>TRBV7-6|.|TRBD2|TRBJ2-7
TGTGCCAGCAGCCCAGCCCCAGCCGGGACTAGCGGCTACGAGCAGTACTTC
CASSPAPAGTSGYEQYF
>TRBV5-4|.|TRBD2|TRBJ2-3
TGTGCCAGCAGCCTAGGGACTAGCGGGAGGGACACAGATACGCAGTATTTT
CASSLGTSGRDTDTQYF
>TRBV7-8|once|.|TRBJ2-1
TGTGCCAGCAGCTTAGGGGTGAGCTCCTACAATGAGCAGTTCTTC
CASSLGVSSYNEQFF
>TRBV18|.|TRBD1|TRBJ2-7
TGTGCCAGCTCACCCGACAGGGCAACCTACGAGCAGTACTTC
CASSPDRATYEQYF
>TRBV4-1|.|TRBD1|TRBJ1-5
TGCGCCAGCAGCCAAGGAGGGACAGCGTCTCGGCCCCAGCATTTT
CASSQGGTASRPQHF
>TRBV25-1|.|TRBD2|TRBJ2-2
TGTGCCAGCACAAAAAATGGACTAGCGGGGACCGGGGAGCTGTTTTTT
CASTKNGLAGTGELFF
>TRBV11-2|.|TRBD2|TRBJ2-7
TGTGCCAGCAGCTCGGGGCCACTAGCGGGAGCCTACGAGCAGTACTTC
CASSSGPLAGAYEQYF
>TRBV9|once|TRBD2|TRBJ2-3
TGTGCCAGCAGCGTGCTAGCGGGAGGAGCAGATACGCAGTATTTT
CASSVLAGGADTQYF
>TRBV2|few|.|TRBJ2-2
TGTGCCAGCGTGGTGCAGGTCGGGGAGCTGTTTTTT
CASVVQVGELFF
>TRBV7-2|.|.|TRBJ2-3
TGTGCCAGCAGCTTTGTGGTACGGAGTTTGACTACAGATACGCAGTATTTT
CASSFVVRSLTTDTQYF
>TRBV15|once|.|TRBJ1-1
TGTGCCACCAGCAGGGTACAGGGTCAAAACACTGAAGCTTTCTTT
CATSRVQGQNTEAFF
>TRBV27|.|TRBD1|TRBJ2-4
TGTGCCAGCAGTCAGTTGGGACAGGGGGCTTCCAAAAACATTCAGTACTTC
CASSQLGQGASKNIQYF
>TRBV18|few|.|TRBJ1-1
TGTGCCAGCTCACCCCGACCCTGGGCCACTGAAGCTTTCTTT
CASSPRPWATEAFF
>TRBV5-6|once|.|TRBJ2-3
TGTGCCAGCAGCTTGTTGTTGGTACTGGGGAGCACAGATACGCAGTATTTT
CASSLLLVLGSTDTQYF
>TRBV6-5|.|TRBD1|TRBJ1-2
TGTGCCAGCAGTTCAGGACAGGGCCCAGCCTATGGCTACACCTTC
CASSSGQGPAYGYTF
>TRBV21-1|.|.|TRBJ2-7
TGTGCCAGCAGCACTGAGTCACGGGAGACCTTCTACGAGCAGTACTTC
CASSTESRETFYEQYF
>TRBV2|.|.|TRBJ2-7
TGTGCCAGCAGTGATCGGGCAGCCTCCTACGAGCAGTACTTC
CASSDRAASYEQYF
>TRBV27|.|TRBD1|TRBJ1-5
TGTGCCAGCAGTTTATCAGGGGGGCGACAGGGAACCCAGCCCCAGCATTTT
CASSLSGGRQGTQPQHF
>TRBV18|.|TRBD2|TRBJ2-7
TGTGCCAGCTCACCAGCGGTACGGGAGGGACCCTACGAGCAGTACTTC
CASSPAVREGPYEQYF
>TRBV6-5|.|.|TRBJ2-7
TGTGCCAGCAGTTACTCGGACAGATCCTACGAGCAGTACTTC
CASSYSDRSYEQYF
>TRBV2|once|.|TRBJ2-7
TGTGCCAGCAGAGCCGGGACATGGAGCGGTGACGAGCAGTACTTC
CASRAGTWSGDEQYF
>TRBV4-3|.|.|TRBJ1-2
TGCGCCAGCAGCCAAGCCGGGAAAACGGCGGGCTACACCTTC
CASSQAGKTAGYTF
>TRBV2|few|TRBD2|TRBJ2-5
TGTGCCACCATGACCCCTCAACTAGCGGCCCAAGAGACCCAGTACTTC
CATMTPQLAAQETQYF
>TRBV27|.|.|TRBJ2-7
TGTGCCAGCAGTCCATGGTCCAGCTCCTACGAGCAGTACTTC
CASSPWSSSYEQYF
>TRBV7-6|few|.|TRBJ1-3
TGTGCCAGCAGCCTCAGCGTCTCTGGAAACACCATATATTTT
CASSLSVSGNTIYF
>TRBV15|.|.|TRBJ1-1
TGTGCCACCAGCAGAGAGGAGTTGGGACTGCCTGAAGCTTTCTTT
CATSREELGLPEAFF